This T cell receptor (beta chain) comes out of a study of blood T cell repertoires in COVID-19. Study details: Acute and convalescent COVID-19 specimens originated in the United States, Italy and Spain. PBMCs, B-cell-depleted T cells, or T cells provided the cDNA or gDNA that made up the material.

Sequenced by immunoSEQ multiplex PCR; TCRdb stores in-frame clones only, minus some. The table has 250,000 or so clones, roughly 84% seen once. Sequencing was done on a sample of peripheral blood. The clonotype was recovered from a man in his fifties or sixties with acute or convalescent COVID-19.

DNA of the CDR3: TGTGCCAGCACCAGGGGCGACAGCTACGAGCAGTACTTC. It encodes CASTRGDSYEQYF. The genes are TRBV6-6 and TRBJ2-7, with TRBD1 as a possible D gene (6 bases). The CDR3 length is 13 residues. In germline, CDR1 is MNHNY, CDR2 SVGAGI (reference sequence). The V and J ends lost 7 bases and 3 bases respectively, with 13 bases between them.